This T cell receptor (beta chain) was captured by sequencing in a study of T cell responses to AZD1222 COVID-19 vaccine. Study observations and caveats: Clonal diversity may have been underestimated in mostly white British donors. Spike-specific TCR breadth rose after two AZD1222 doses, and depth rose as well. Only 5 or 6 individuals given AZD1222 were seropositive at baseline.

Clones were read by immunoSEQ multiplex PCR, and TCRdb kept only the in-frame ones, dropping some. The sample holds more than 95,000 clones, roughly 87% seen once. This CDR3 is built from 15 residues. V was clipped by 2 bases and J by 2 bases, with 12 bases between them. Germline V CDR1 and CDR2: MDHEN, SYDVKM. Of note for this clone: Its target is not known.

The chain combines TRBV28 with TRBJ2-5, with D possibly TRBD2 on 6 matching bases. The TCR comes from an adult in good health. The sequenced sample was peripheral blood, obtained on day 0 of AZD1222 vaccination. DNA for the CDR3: TGTGCCAGCAGTTTAGCGGGGACGGGGCAAGAGACCCAGTACTTC. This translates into CASSLAGTGQETQYF.